This T cell receptor (beta chain) was documented in a study of response to subunit inactivated influenza vaccine. This clonotype was seen repeatedly, ten times or more. TCRdb reprocessed the RT-PCR reads via MiXCR and lists one record per CDR3 protein. The data show under 500,000 distinct CDR3 sequences, with approximately 11% seen just once and around 12% held by the top ten. CDR3 length equals 15 residues. The ends were cut back, 8 bases at V and 0 bases at J, with 17 bases in the middle. The sample was PBMCs from blood, taken roughly 46 days after vaccination. V gene TRBV12-3 or TRBV12-4 combines with J gene TRBJ2-7; D not resolved. The clonotype originates from a man aged 45-65 years who received an inactivated influenza vaccine. CDR3: CASSIGPASSYEQYF. The CDR3 bases are TGTGCCAGCTCCATCGGTCCGGCGAGCTCCTACGAGCAGTACTTC.